These 27 T cell receptor beta chains were all obtained from the same sample, sequenced in a study of Ad26.COV2.S vaccination and SARS-CoV-2 variants. Treatment specified: some 20 received Ad26.COV2.S at low or high dose, single or two shots; about 5 received placebo; per-sample allocation not given. It was on day 63 after the first vaccine or placebo injection that samples were taken. TCRdb's table, derived via immunoSEQ multiplex PCR, lists solely in-frame clones and lacks some. The sample lists about 350,000 clones; less than 90% were seen once. Sample: peripheral blood, taken in a trial of Ad26.COV2.S vaccine versus placebo. These receptors came from a person between 18 and 59 years old who received the Ad26.COV2.S COVID-19 vaccine or a placebo.

V and J are TRBV27 and TRBJ1-1, with D perhaps matching TRBD1 (5 bases). The CDR3 extends over 14 amino acids. From germline, CDR1 is MNHEY and CDR2 SMNVEV (reference sequence). V gave up 5 bases and J gave up 6 bases, with 16 bases separating them. The CDR3 region is CASSPPHWGAEAFF. DNA for the CDR3: TGTGCCAGCAGTCCCCCTCATTGGGGGGCTGAAGCTTTCTTT.

The rearrangement links TRBV7-9 to TRBJ2-2; D assignment may be TRBD1 or TRBD2 (5 bases each). CDR1 SEHNR and CDR2 FQNEAQ come from the germline V gene (reference sequence). The CDR3 has 15 amino acids. With 8 bases removed from V and 1 base from J, the gap between germline ends came to 14 bases. The CDR3 reads CASARDPVNTGELFF. CDR3 DNA sequence: TGTGCCAGCGCTCGGGACCCCGTGAACACCGGGGAGCTGTTTTTT.

Only one count was recorded for this clone. The chain has TRBV6-5 and TRBJ2-7, with 7 bases lining up with TRBD1. The V and J ends lost 6 bases and 0 bases, in that order; junction bases with no gene match: 5. Germline-derived CDR1 and CDR2 are MNHEY and SVGAGI. This CDR3 is built from 14 residues. CDR3 sequence: CASRTGMSSYEQYF. CDR3 coding DNA: TGTGCCAGCAGGACAGGGATGAGCTCCTACGAGCAGTACTTC.

The gene calls are TRBV30 and TRBJ2-7; 14 bases line up with TRBD2. Germline values: CDR1 GTSNPN, CDR2 SVGIG (reference sequence). This CDR3 region has 16 residues. V shed 2 bases and J 3 bases; nucleotides not matched to a gene: 6. The CDR3 DNA sequence: TGTGCCTGGAGTATGGGACTAGCGGGGGAAGGCTACGAGCAGTACTTC. It codes for CAWSMGLAGEGYEQYF.

The chain couples TRBV5-1 to TRBJ2-5; D gene unclear. The V gene's germline CDR1 is SGHRS and CDR2 YFSETQ. Trimming left V 4 bases short and J 5 bases short, with 12 bases between. CDR3 length: 13 residues. The CDR3 DNA follows: TGCGCCAGCAGCCAGCAAATCGGGGAGACCCAGTACTTC. Protein: CASSQQIGETQYF.

This clone was observed a handful of times. The rearrangement uses TRBV29-1 and TRBJ1-3, with D possibly TRBD1 on 5 matching bases. V lost 6 bases and J lost 4, with 13 bases in between. Looked up from germline, CDR1 is SQVTM and CDR2 is ANQGSEA. The CDR3 sequence is 13 residues long. The CDR3 nucleotides are TGCAGCGTCATCCAGGGCGGAGGAAACACCATATATTTT. This gives the protein CSVIQGGGNTIYF.

This rearrangement joins TRBV9 to TRBJ2-1; D possibly corresponds to TRBD2 (6 bases). Germline CDR1 reads SGDLS; CDR2 reads YYNGEE. This CDR3 has 15 residues. V shed 4 bases and J shed 9 bases, with 20 bases lying between them. CDR3 residues: CASSLRTLLEGEQFF. CDR3 sequence (DNA): TGTGCCAGCAGCCTGAGGACTCTTTTGGAGGGTGAGCAGTTCTTC.

The chain combines TRBV19 with TRBJ1-2; 9 bases fit TRBD1. The V and J ends lost 3 bases and 4 bases, in that order; junction bases with no gene match: 15. CDR1 and CDR2 from the germline V gene are LNHDA and SQIVND (reference sequence). CDR3 size: 18 residues. Here the CDR3 reads CASSIVHTQGAEVYGYTF. The CDR3 nucleotides read TGTGCCAGTAGTATCGTGCACACACAGGGGGCTGAAGTCTATGGCTACACCTTC.

The chain joins TRBV19 to TRBJ2-2; the match to TRBD1 covers 8 bases. Germline V lookup: CDR1 LNHDA, CDR2 SQIVND (reference sequence). This CDR3 is built from 16 residues. V dropped 6 bases and J dropped 3; count of bases not matched to a gene: 9. The CDR3 DNA is TGTGCCAGTAGGGGCCTGGACAGGGTCGACACCGGGGAGCTGTTTTTT. It codes for CASRGLDRVDTGELFF. Complete variable domain (other parts from reference TRBV19 and TRBJ2-2): DGGITQSPKYLFRKEGQNVTLSCEQNLNHDAMYWYRQDPGQGLRLIYYSQIVNDFQKGDIAEGYSVSREKKESFPLTVTSAQKNPTAFYLCASRGLDRVDTGELFFGEGSRLTVL.

The rearrangement joins TRBV7-2 to TRBJ2-4, with D perhaps matching TRBD2 (6 bases). Germline V gene sequence: CDR1 SGHTA, CDR2 FQGNSA. V was shortened by 1 base and J by 1 base, with 20 bases between the two germline ends. The CDR3 consists of 19 residues. The chain's CDR3 is CASSLEGTSNLLAKNIQYF. The CDR3 DNA is TGTGCCAGCAGCTTAGAGGGGACTTCTAATCTTCTGGCCAAAAACATTCAGTACTTC.

This clone was counted once. The chain carries TRBV30 and TRBJ2-1; D is perhaps TRBD1 (6 bases). The CDR3 consists of 16 residues. Germline V gene data show CDR1 as GTSNPN and CDR2 as SVGIG (reference sequence). The V end was cut by 1 base, the J end by 0 bases, with 13 bases between. The DNA of the CDR3 is TGTGCCTGGAGTGACCTTCTAGGGGGCTCCTACAATGAGCAGTTCTTC. Translation: CAWSDLLGGSYNEQFF. Full variable domain (outside the CDR3, taken from reference TRBV30 and TRBJ2-1): SQTIHQWPATLVQPVGSPLSLECTVEGTSNPNLYWYRQAAGRGLQLLFYSVGIGQISSEVPQNLSASRPQDRQFILSSKKLLLSDSGFYLCAWSDLLGGSYNEQFFGPGTRLTVL.

This chain links TRBV5-6 with TRBJ1-4; tentative D call: TRBD1 (5 bases). The germline V gene has CDR1 SGHDT and CDR2 YYEEEE. This CDR3 has 14 residues. The ends were cut back, 6 bases at V and 6 bases at J, with 15 bases in the middle. The CDR3 protein is CASTDQRGDEKLFF. DNA for the CDR3: TGTGCCAGCACCGACCAACGGGGGGATGAAAAACTGTTTTTT.

This clone has just one count. V usage is TRBV27 and J usage is TRBJ1-2; D gene unclear. The CDR3 length is 13 residues. V gave up 6 bases and J gave up 4 bases, with 12 bases separating them. In germline, CDR1 is MNHEY, CDR2 SMNVEV (reference sequence). CDR3 amino acids: CASSWGTAYGYTF. The CDR3 DNA reads TGTGCCAGCAGCTGGGGTACGGCCTATGGCTACACCTTC.

The rearrangement joins TRBV7-3 to TRBJ2-1; 11 bases fit TRBD1. This CDR3 is built from 15 residues. Trimming took 5 bases from V and 10 from J; bases not matched to a gene: 10. Germline V lookup: CDR1 SGHTA, CDR2 FQGTGA. Here the CDR3 DNA reads TGTGCCAGCAGCCGACGGGACAGGGGGTCGTGGGAGCAGTTCTTC. Translating gives CASSRRDRGSWEQFF. Supplemented by reference TRBV7-3 and TRBJ2-1, the full variable domain reads GAGVSQTPSNKVTEKGKYVELRCDPISGHTALYWYRQSLGQGPEFLIYFQGTGAADDSGLPNDRFFAVRPEGSVSTLKIQRTERGDSAVYLCASSRRDRGSWEQFFGPGTRLTVL.

This clone was detected only once. The V gene is TRBV10-3, the J gene TRBJ1-1; maybe TRBD1 (5 bases). Germline lookup yields CDR1 ENHRY and CDR2 SYGVKD. The V gene lost 2 bases and the J gene lost 7 bases, with 14 bases spanning the gap. There are 14 residues in the CDR3. The CDR3 DNA is TGTGCCATCAGTGAGCCCGGGGGGGGTAATGAAGCTTTCTTT. Encoded protein: CAISEPGGGNEAFF.

The rearrangement uses TRBV30 and TRBJ1-2; D might be TRBD1 (5 bases). Germline V gene lookup returns CDR1 GTSNPN and CDR2 SVGIG (reference sequence). The CDR3 length is 17 residues. V was pared by 2 bases and J by 2 bases, with 21 bases between. CDR3: CAWSNPMSAPGNYGYTF. The CDR3 DNA follows: TGTGCCTGGAGTAACCCGATGTCGGCCCCAGGGAACTATGGCTACACCTTC.

The gene calls are TRBV4-2 and TRBJ2-1; 12 nucleotides line up with TRBD2. Germline V lookup: CDR1 LGHNA, CDR2 YNFKEQ. Losses at the gene ends were 2 bases for V and 9 bases for J; bases not matched to a gene: 8. The CDR3 sequence is 16 residues long. CDR3 in DNA: TGTGCCAGCAGCCAACGACTAGCGGGAGAAATTGGTGAGCAGTTCTTC. Amino acids: CASSQRLAGEIGEQFF.

V usage is TRBV20-1 and J usage is TRBJ2-1; D call uncertain. CDR1 and CDR2 (germline): DFQATT, SNEGSKA (reference sequence). The CDR3 is 11 residues long. The V and J ends lost 6 bases and 2 bases respectively, with 5 bases between them. The CDR3 reads CSAGTYNEQFF. The CDR3 nucleotides read TGCAGTGCAGGGACCTACAATGAGCAGTTCTTC.

This CDR3 is CASSMRTSGRSGLEQYF. CDR3 coding DNA: TGTGCCAGCAGCATGAGGACTAGCGGGAGATCGGGTCTCGAGCAGTACTTC. The chain joins TRBV5-6 to TRBJ2-7, with 13 bases matching TRBD2. The CDR3 loop spans 17 amino acids. V shed 4 bases and J 6 bases; nucleotides not matched to a gene: 13. The germline CDR1 and CDR2 sequences are SGHDT and YYEEEE.

The rearrangement links TRBV4-3 to TRBJ1-3; D gene unclear. Germline lookup yields CDR1 LGHNA and CDR2 YSLEER. V was pared by 1 base and J by 0 bases, with 7 bases between. CDR3 size: 15 residues. Written as DNA, the CDR3 is TGCGCCAGCAGCCAAGGCAAGAGCTCTGGAAACACCATATATTTT. Protein sequence: CASSQGKSSGNTIYF.

V and J are TRBV4-2 and TRBJ2-5; D might be TRBD1 or TRBD2, each matching 6 bases. Germline lookup yields CDR1 LGHNA and CDR2 YNFKEQ. Trimming pared 1 base from V and 3 bases from J, leaving 18 bases between. The CDR3 spans 17 residues. CDR3 loop: CASSQAVNNGGKETQYF. Written as DNA, the CDR3 is TGTGCCAGCAGCCAAGCGGTTAACAACGGGGGCAAAGAGACCCAGTACTTC.

About this clone: A read error may account for a junction end that differs from germline. The J gene is TRBJ2-1, the V gene TRBV7-2; 8 nucleotides match TRBD2. The CDR3 spans 15 residues. Germline V gene lookup returns CDR1 SGHTA and CDR2 FQGNSA. The CDR3 is CASSVAGLRNNEQFF. For the CDR3, the DNA is TGTGCCAGCAGCGTAGCGGGATTAAGGAACAATGAGCAGTTCTTC.

In its sample, this clone was seen many times. The chain carries TRBV5-1 and TRBJ2-3; D assignment may be TRBD1 or TRBD2 (6 bases each). The V gene's germline CDR1 is SGHRS and CDR2 YFSETQ. CDR3 length: 13 amino acids. V was pared by 4 bases and J by 6 bases, with 12 bases between. The CDR3 loop reads CASSPIGGDTQYF. In nucleotides, the CDR3 is TGCGCCAGCAGCCCGATAGGGGGGGATACGCAGTATTTT.

The chain employs TRBV20-1 and TRBJ2-2; 10 positions match TRBD1. Germline V gene lookup returns CDR1 DFQATT and CDR2 SNEGSKA (reference sequence). V lost 3 bases, J lost 3 bases, and 10 bases stayed unmatched. The CDR3 spans 17 residues. DNA of the CDR3: TGCAGTGCTAGTGACCCCGAGGGACAGGGGTACACCGGGGAGCTGTTTTTT. It specifies CSASDPEGQGYTGELFF.

This sequence joins TRBV5-4 and TRBJ2-5, with D maybe TRBD2 (5 bases). The CDR3 covers 14 residues. V shed 6 bases and J shed 1 base, with 13 bases lying between them. Germline CDR1 is SGHNT and CDR2 is YYREEE (reference sequence). The DNA of the CDR3 is TGTGCCAGCACCAAGGGTCGGGGCCAAGAGACCCAGTACTTC. Protein sequence: CASTKGRGQETQYF.

Here the CDR3 DNA reads TGTGCCAGCAGTGGGACAGGAAGCTCTGGGGCCAACGTCCTGACTTTC. Its protein product is CASSGTGSSGANVLTF. The chain joins TRBV6-4 to TRBJ2-6; 7 bases fit TRBD1. The trim removed 4 bases at V and 0 bases at J, leaving 3 bases unmatched. Germline CDR1 MRHNA, CDR2 SNTAGT. The CDR3 totals 16 residues.

V usage is TRBV7-8 and J usage is TRBJ2-1, with no clear D. The germline CDR1 and CDR2 sequences are SGHVS and FQNEAQ. The CDR3 length is 15 residues. The V gene lost 5 bases and the J gene lost 2 bases, with 13 bases spanning the gap. CDR3 region: CASSPGRDAYNEQFF. For the CDR3, the DNA is TGTGCCAGCAGCCCGGGCAGAGACGCCTACAATGAGCAGTTCTTC.